These 3 T cell receptor beta chains were sequenced from one sample in a study of CXCR3-negative and CXCR3-positive naive CD8 T cells (dated by TCRdb to between 2018 and 2021). Instrument used: NextSeq 550. The Human TCR Profiling Kit (MiLaboratory) was used to prepare UMI-labeled 5' RACE TRB cDNA libraries. TCRdb reprocessed the reads; each CDR3 protein sequence makes one entry, and DNA is unavailable. This sample's table lists 65,000 to 75,000 distinct CDR3 sequences. Just over 0.7% of the sample is in the top ten clones. What the research found in general, with its limitations: Compared with CXCR3-negative naive cells, CXCR3-positive naive cells had TRB CDR3s with higher hydrophobicity (lower Kidera factor 4), lower energy, and higher strength and volume indices.

Antigens for these TCRs are unknown. The source material was naive CXCR3+ CD8+ T cells from blood. The sample's cell subset or site, from its label and the paper: CD45RO-CCR7+CD27+CD95- naive CD8+ T cells expressing CXCR3 (TNR3+). The receptor source for this set is a human donor in good health. Some clones in this sample may be carry-over from other donors' samples.

The chain has TRBV29-1 and TRBJ2-1; the TCRdb D gene call, TRBD2, has no DNA to confirm it. The CDR3 runs 18 residues. From germline, CDR1 is SQVTM and CDR2 ANQGSEA. This CDR3 reads CSVEDPRRVLRAYNEQFF.

This chain joins TRBV29-1 and TRBJ2-7. CDR3 length: 11 residues. Germline V CDR1 and CDR2: SQVTM, ANQGSEA. This CDR3 reads CSVTESYEQYF.

J is TRBJ2-1 and V is TRBV20-1; the TRBD2 assignment by TCRdb is unverifiable without DNA. Germline CDR1 DFQATT, CDR2 SNEGSKA (reference sequence). This CDR3 contains 17 residues. CDR3 in amino acids: CSATGGLAGATYNEQFF.